This TCR beta chain originates from a study of response to subunit inactivated influenza vaccine. V was pared by 4 bases and J by 5 bases, with 6 bases of the junction left unmatched. This CDR3 contains 14 residues. Per germline, CDR1 KGHDR and CDR2 SFDVKD. MiXCR, applied by TCRdb to the RT-PCR reads, yields one record per CDR3 protein. The sample carries about 780,000 distinct CDR3 sequences, around 20% recorded once. The table lists this clonotype with a few counts. The chain uses TRBV24-1 and TRBJ2-5; TRBD1 matches 7 bases. The starting material was PBMCs from blood, obtained roughly 5 days after vaccination. The receptor comes from a man aged 50 to 59 who received an inactivated influenza vaccine. The CDR3 loop is CATSDTGEIETQYF. The CDR3 DNA reads as TGTGCCACCAGTGACACAGGGGAGATTGAGACCCAGTACTTC.